Below are 12 T cell receptor beta chains sequenced from a single sample in a study of blood T cell repertoires in COVID-19 (dated by TCRdb to 2020 to 2021). Libraries were constructed by the immunoSEQ multiplex PCR assay. Not all clones reach the TCRdb copy of this immuneACCESS table, which keeps in-frame sequences only. Checked studies attribute under half of the gap to unresolved V genes and leave the rest unexplained. This sample is represented by some 160,000 clones; around four fifths of them were singletons. The ten top clones hold 6.5% to 9.5% of the sample. Sequenced input: peripheral blood. The receptors were sampled from a woman aged 80 or older with COVID-19, enrolled during active disease.

This chain joins TRBV3-1 (or the pseudogene TRBV3-2) and TRBJ2-1; TRBD1 might be the D (6 bases). The CDR3 contains 15 residues. Trimming pared 1 base from V and 1 base from J, leaving 8 bases between. The germline CDR1 and CDR2 sequences are LGHDT and YNNKEL (reference sequence). The CDR3 protein is CASSQGTVSYNEQFF. CDR3 DNA sequence: TGTGCCAGCAGCCAAGGGACAGTTTCCTACAATGAGCAGTTCTTC.

The rearrangement uses TRBV28 and TRBJ2-5, with 13 bases aligning to TRBD2. Germline CDR1 MDHEN, CDR2 SYDVKM. V shed 6 bases and J 6 bases; nucleotides not matched to a gene: 7. The CDR3 is 15 residues long. The CDR3 nucleotides are TGTGCCAGCAGCACGGGACTAGCGGGAAGGAAGACCCAGTACTTC. This translates into CASSTGLAGRKTQYF. The full variable domain, in which reference TRBV28 and TRBJ2-5 provide the parts outside the CDR3, is DVKVTQSSRYLVKRTGEKVFLECVQDMDHENMFWYRQDPGLGLRLIYFSYDVKMKEKGDIPEGYSVSREKKERFSLILESASTNQTSMYLCASSTGLAGRKTQYFGPGTRLLVL.

This clone was seen once. Written as DNA, the CDR3 is TGTGCCAGCAGCCTCACAGGTGACAATCAGCCCCAGCATTTT. It encodes CASSLTGDNQPQHF. The V gene is TRBV7-2, the J gene TRBJ1-5; perhaps TRBD1 as D (5 bases). Germline CDR1 reads SGHTA; CDR2 reads FQGNSA. V was shortened by 5 bases and J by 3 bases, with 11 bases between the two germline ends. This CDR3 region has 14 residues.

The V gene is TRBV5-1, the J gene TRBJ1-1; no firm D call. This CDR3 contains 15 residues. Germline loops: CDR1 SGHRS, CDR2 YFSETQ. V lost 0 bases to trimming and J lost 5 bases, with 14 bases between them. CDR3 sequence: CASSLDGGWSTEAFF. Here the CDR3 DNA reads TGCGCCAGCAGCTTGGACGGAGGTTGGTCAACTGAAGCTTTCTTT.

This chain uses TRBV6-8 with TRBJ1-5, with D possibly being TRBD1 (6 bases). V was cut by 7 bases and J by 3 bases, with 13 bases left in between. The CDR3 is 14 residues long. Germline loops: CDR1 MNHGY, CDR2 SAAAGT. CDR3 region: CASNPTGFNQPQHF. In DNA, the CDR3 is TGTGCCAGCAACCCCACAGGGTTCAATCAGCCCCAGCATTTT.

CDR3 protein: CASSMGLAGTDTQYF. Written as DNA, the CDR3 is TGTGCCAGTAGTATGGGACTAGCCGGCACAGATACGCAGTATTTT. The chain uses TRBV19 and TRBJ2-3; 9 positions match TRBD2. Germline values: CDR1 LNHDA, CDR2 SQIVND (reference sequence). This CDR3 spans 15 amino acids. J lost 1 base, V lost 3 bases, and 2 bases had no gene match.

A single count supports this clone. V and J are TRBV9 and TRBJ2-1, with no clear D. The CDR3 has 12 amino acids. Deletions cut 3 bases from V and 9 bases from J, with 10 bases between. Germline V gene sequence: CDR1 SGDLS, CDR2 YYNGEE. CDR3 loop: CASSAISGEQFF. The CDR3 DNA reads TGTGCCAGCAGCGCTATATCGGGTGAGCAGTTCTTC. Full variable domain (rest looked up from reference TRBV9 and TRBJ2-1): DSGVTQTPKHLITATGQRVTLRCSPRSGDLSVYWYQQSLDQGLQFLIQYYNGEERAKGNILERFSAQQFPDLHSELNLSSLELGDSALYFCASSAISGEQFFGPGTRLTVL.

The sample holds one count of this clone. V is TRBV18 and J is TRBJ2-3; no firm D call. V shed 3 bases and J shed 2 bases, with 12 bases lying between them. This CDR3 is built from 15 residues. The germline V gene has CDR1 KGHSH and CDR2 LQKENI. DNA for the CDR3: TGTGCCAGCTCACCGCTCGGAGACTTCACAGATACGCAGTATTTT. Residues: CASSPLGDFTDTQYF.

This chain connects TRBV6-4 to TRBJ2-7; D is unclear. The V gene lost 0 bases and the J gene lost 3 bases, with 6 bases spanning the gap. The CDR3 has 13 residues. CDR1 is MRHNA and CDR2 is SNTAGT in the germline V gene. The CDR3 DNA reads as TGTGCCAGCAGTGACTCGCGCGGCTACGAGCAGTACTTC. As protein: CASSDSRGYEQYF.

CDR3 in amino acids: CASRDSQASNQPQHF. The CDR3 nucleotides are TGCGCCAGCAGGGACAGTCAAGCATCCAATCAGCCCCAGCATTTT. The chain links TRBV10-2 to TRBJ1-5, with D possibly matching TRBD1 (6 bases). Trimming took 6 bases from V and 3 from J, leaving 15 bases between them. This CDR3 spans 15 amino acids. Germline CDR1 and CDR2: WSHSY and SAAADI.

The rearrangement joins TRBV20-1 to TRBJ1-5; possibly TRBD1 for D (6 bases). Germline lookup yields CDR1 DFQATT and CDR2 SNEGSKA (reference sequence). With 4 bases removed from V and 3 bases from J, the gap between germline ends came to 13 bases. This CDR3 contains 14 residues. The CDR3 protein is CSATDPGHNQPQHF. The CDR3 bases are TGCAGTGCTACTGATCCGGGACACAATCAGCCCCAGCATTTT.

This sequence joins TRBV3-1 (or the pseudogene TRBV3-2) and TRBJ1-6, with D possibly TRBD1 on 6 matching bases. This CDR3 spans 16 amino acids. Germline V gene lookup returns CDR1 LGHDT and CDR2 YNNKEL (reference sequence). Trimming cost V 4 bases and J 7 bases, with 17 bases left between them. CDR3 in amino acids: CASSLRGAGKNSPLHF. CDR3 nucleotides: TGTGCCAGCAGCCTCAGGGGTGCAGGGAAAAATTCACCCCTCCACTTT.